Each of the 19 T cell receptor beta chains below was sequenced from the same sample in a study of T cell responses to AZD1222 COVID-19 vaccine. The repertoire was sequenced with immunoSEQ multiplex PCR; TCRdb's copy has only in-frame clones and lacks some. The sample holds roughly 21,000 clones, around 82% seen once. The specimen was peripheral blood, collected on day 0 of AZD1222 vaccination. The origin of the receptors is an adult in good health.

J is TRBJ1-1 and V is TRBV7-2; D possibly corresponds to TRBD1 (6 bases). The CDR3 covers 15 residues. Germline lookup yields CDR1 SGHTA and CDR2 FQGNSA. The V end lost 4 bases, the J end lost 0 bases, and 12 bases lay between the germline ends. CDR3 nucleotides: TGTGCCAGCAGCTCCCAACAGGGTCTGAACACTGAAGCTTTCTTT. Amino acid sequence: CASSSQQGLNTEAFF.

The chain links TRBV19 to TRBJ2-7; TRBD2 matches 9 bases. J lost 6 bases, V lost 10 bases, and 7 bases had no gene match. CDR1 and CDR2 (germline): LNHDA, SQIVND (reference sequence). CDR3 length equals 12 residues. DNA for the CDR3: TGTGCCACGGCGGGAGGGATGGGCGAGCAGTACTTC. It is translated as CATAGGMGEQYF.

This chain joins TRBV18 and TRBJ1-4, with TRBD1 matching 8 bases. Germline-derived CDR1 and CDR2 are KGHSH and LQKENI. V was clipped by 6 bases and J by 0 bases; unmatched bases: 6. The CDR3 has 16 amino acids. The CDR3 reads CASSPGQEATNEKLFF. CDR3 in DNA: TGTGCCAGCTCGCCGGGACAGGAAGCAACTAATGAAAAACTGTTTTTT.

The gene calls are TRBV7-2 and TRBJ1-5; tentatively, D is TRBD1 (5 bases). The ends were cut back, 2 bases at V and 2 bases at J, with 10 bases in the middle. CDR3 length: 15 residues. Germline lookup yields CDR1 SGHTA and CDR2 FQGNSA. The CDR3 sequence: CASSLQGSGNQPQHF. The CDR3 DNA reads TGTGCCAGCAGCTTACAGGGCTCTGGCAATCAGCCCCAGCATTTT.

This clone was detected once. The chain couples TRBV7-8 to TRBJ1-6; D is uncertain. Trimming removed 2 bases at V and 4 bases at J, with 6 bases between. The CDR3 covers 14 residues. Germline V gene data show CDR1 as SGHVS and CDR2 as FQNEAQ. The CDR3 nucleotides are TGTGCCAGCAGCTTAAGTACTTATAATTCACCCCTCCACTTT. Translation gives CASSLSTYNSPLHF.

V and J are TRBV7-9 and TRBJ2-1; D not resolved. CDR1 is SEHNR and CDR2 is FQNEAQ in the germline V gene (reference sequence). The CDR3 is made up of 15 amino acids. The V gene lost 3 bases and the J gene lost 0 bases, with 9 bases spanning the gap. The CDR3 DNA sequence: TGTGCCAGCAGCTTTGCCCTTAGCTCCTACAATGAGCAGTTCTTC. This translates into CASSFALSSYNEQFF.

CDR3 bases: TGTGCCAGCAGCTTATCCGAGACCCAGTACTTC. Its translation: CASSLSETQYF. The chain combines TRBV11-2 with TRBJ2-5; no firm D call. The CDR3 has 11 residues. V was pared by 2 bases and J by 5 bases, with 3 bases between. Germline V gene lookup returns CDR1 SGHAT and CDR2 FQNNGV.

V and J are TRBV19 and TRBJ2-7; 7 bases are a match to TRBD1. The germline V gene has CDR1 LNHDA and CDR2 SQIVND (reference sequence). V lost 1 base, J lost 3 bases, and 9 bases stayed unmatched. CDR3 length: 16 amino acids. The CDR3 here is CASSIVAETGYYEQYF. As DNA, the CDR3 is TGTGCCAGTAGTATAGTAGCCGAGACAGGGTACTACGAGCAGTACTTC. Full variable domain (remainder filled in from reference TRBV19 and TRBJ2-7): DGGITQSPKYLFRKEGQNVTLSCEQNLNHDAMYWYRQDPGQGLRLIYYSQIVNDFQKGDIAEGYSVSREKKESFPLTVTSAQKNPTAFYLCASSIVAETGYYEQYFGPGTRLTVT.

The chain combines TRBV28 with TRBJ2-7; TRBD2 is a possible D gene (5 bases). The CDR3 loop spans 14 amino acids. Germline CDR1 and CDR2: MDHEN and SYDVKM. V gave up 5 bases and J gave up 7 bases, with 18 bases separating them. The CDR3 reads CASSTSGGSAEQYF. The CDR3 DNA reads as TGTGCCAGCAGTACCTCCGGCGGGTCAGCGGAGCAGTACTTC.

The J gene is TRBJ1-2, the V gene TRBV6-6; D perhaps matches TRBD1 (5 bases). The CDR3 loop spans 16 amino acids. Germline-derived CDR1 and CDR2 are MNHNY and SVGAGI (reference sequence). Trimming took off 4 bases at V and 6 bases at J, with 21 bases between the two ends. This CDR3 reads CASSSNPPTASDGYTF. CDR3 DNA sequence: TGTGCCAGCAGTTCCAACCCGCCGACAGCCTCTGATGGCTACACCTTC.

V and J are TRBV10-3 and TRBJ2-7, with TRBD2 identical over 10 bases. V lost 6 bases and J lost 6; bases outside the gene matches: 5. CDR3 size: 13 residues. Germline V lookup: CDR1 ENHRY, CDR2 SYGVKD. CDR3 DNA sequence: TGTGCCATCAGGCCTAGCGGGAGTGGCGAGCAGTACTTC. Its protein is CAIRPSGSGEQYF.

The rearrangement links TRBV12-3 or TRBV12-4 to TRBJ2-1, with D hard to call. The CDR3 runs 11 residues. Trimming shortened V by 1 base and J by 8 bases, and 3 bases separated the two germline ends. CDR3 region: CASSLVDEQFF. In nucleotides, the CDR3 is TGTGCCAGCAGTTTAGTTGATGAGCAGTTCTTC.

The rearrangement links TRBV27 to TRBJ1-1; D uncertain. The germline V gene has CDR1 MNHEY and CDR2 SMNVEV (reference sequence). The CDR3 has 14 residues. The germline V and J ends were trimmed by 4 bases and 8 bases, with 17 bases remaining between them. The CDR3 DNA is TGTGCCAGCAGTTCTGGAGGCGCCCATGTGGAAGCTTTCTTT. Amino acids: CASSSGGAHVEAFF.

The chain employs TRBV18 and TRBJ2-6; D not resolved. Per germline, CDR1 KGHSH and CDR2 LQKENI. The CDR3 contains 16 residues. Trimming removed 3 bases from V and 0 bases from J, with 9 bases in between. The CDR3 DNA reads as TGTGCCAGCTCACCGTCAGGCACCTCTGGGGCCAACGTCCTGACTTTC. As protein: CASSPSGTSGANVLTF.

The rearrangement links TRBV2 to TRBJ2-2; no reliable D call. This CDR3 is built from 15 residues. The germline V gene encodes CDR1 SNHLY and CDR2 FYNNEI. V was trimmed by 0 bases and J by 5 bases, leaving 10 bases between them. The CDR3 reads CASSEALKGTGELFF. CDR3 DNA sequence: TGTGCCAGCAGTGAAGCGCTAAAGGGAACCGGGGAGCTGTTTTTT. Full variable domain (outside the CDR3, taken from reference TRBV2 and TRBJ2-2): EPEVTQTPSHQVTQMGQEVILRCVPISNHLYFYWYRQILGQKVEFLVSFYNNEISEKSEIFDDQFSVERPDGSNFTLKIRSTKLEDSAMYFCASSEALKGTGELFFGEGSRLTVL.

For this clone: At one end the junction does not follow the germline gene, possibly because of a read error. The CDR3 DNA is TGTGCCAGTAGTGCGAGAGGGGGGAACGCTGAAGCTTTCTTT. Translated, it gives CASSARGGNAEAFF. The chain combines TRBV19 with TRBJ1-1; the D gene is possibly TRBD1 (6 bases). The CDR3 sequence is 14 residues long. Per germline, CDR1 LNHDA and CDR2 SQIVND (reference sequence).

In DNA, the CDR3 is TGTGCCAGCAGCCATCCCGGGACTAGCGGGACTCTGACCGGGGAGCTGTTTTTT. Its protein is CASSHPGTSGTLTGELFF. The chain couples TRBV9 to TRBJ2-2; the match to TRBD2 covers 13 bases. CDR3 length: 18 amino acids. CDR1 is SGDLS, CDR2 YYNGEE, per germline. V lost 4 bases and J lost 5; bases outside the gene matches: 11.

The genes are TRBV7-9 and TRBJ2-7; 11 nucleotides match TRBD1. The CDR3 is 14 residues long. Germline assignment: CDR1 SEHNR and CDR2 FQNEAQ (reference sequence). Unmatched junction bases numbered 4, after V lost 5 bases and J lost 4 bases. CDR3 DNA: TGTGCCAGCAGCGGACAGGGGGCAAGTTACGAGCAGTACTTC. Translated, it gives CASSGQGASYEQYF.

J is TRBJ2-3 and V is TRBV28; TRBD2 matches at 7 bases. CDR1 MDHEN and CDR2 SYDVKM come from the germline V gene. The CDR3 totals 15 residues. Germline trimming cut 5 bases from V and 0 bases from J; bases unmatched to any gene: 5. CDR3 sequence: CASSISGGSTDTQYF. CDR3 nucleotide sequence: TGTGCCAGCAGTATCTCGGGGGGAAGCACAGATACGCAGTATTTT.